This passage covers 15 T cell receptor beta chains from one sample sequenced in a study of human T cells and chemical hapten exposure. Time point: pre-sensitization, week 0. Treatment specified: therapeutic diphenylcyclopropenone sensitization with weekly scalp DPC. Each CDR3 protein gets one entry after TCRdb re-called the RACE reads with MiXCR. The top ten clones hold about 8.2% of a sample with around 300,000 distinct CDR3 sequences, around 5.5% of them seen once. This specimen consisted of whole blood, obtained in connection with sensitization to the hapten diphenylcyclopropenone (DPC). Receptors originate from a woman aged 18-29 years with alopecia areata. Some clones in this sample may be carry-over from other donors' samples.

Written as DNA, the CDR3 is TGTGCCAGCAGCCCCGGGGGGGCCGGGCCTCGAACGCAGTATTTT. It codes for CASSPGGAGPRTQYF. The rearrangement links TRBV7-2 to TRBJ2-3; 8 nucleotides align to TRBD2. J lost 9 bases, V lost 5 bases, and 13 bases had no gene match. The germline V gene has CDR1 SGHTA and CDR2 FQGNSA. The CDR3 is made up of 15 amino acids.

This clonotype was counted between two and nine times. This chain uses TRBV6-6 with TRBJ1-2; D not resolved. Germline V gene lookup returns CDR1 MNHNY and CDR2 SVGAGI (reference sequence). V lost 2 bases, J lost 0 bases, and 10 bases lay in between. The CDR3 contains 15 residues. CDR3 loop: CASSYPETTNYGYTF. DNA for the CDR3: TGTGCCAGCAGTTACCCAGAAACCACTAACTATGGCTACACCTTC.

This clonotype has at least ten counts. The genes are TRBV7-9 and TRBJ1-6; TRBD1 matches 8 bases. The CDR3 length is 16 residues. CDR1 is SEHNR, CDR2 FQNEAQ, per germline (reference sequence). The V segment lost 7 bases and the J segment 2 bases; nucleotides outside the gene matches: 7. DNA of the CDR3: TGTGCCAGCACCCCGACAGGGGAGCCCTATAATTCACCCCTCCACTTT. This codes for CASTPTGEPYNSPLHF.

The chain has TRBV9 and TRBJ2-5, with 12 bases identical to TRBD2. CDR1 SGDLS and CDR2 YYNGEE come from the germline V gene. V shed 3 bases, J shed 1 base, and the junction held 7 bases outside the gene matches. The CDR3 has 17 residues. As DNA, the CDR3 is TGTGCCAGCAGCGCCGAGGGACTAGCGGGTCCCCAAGAGACCCAGTACTTC. Its translation: CASSAEGLAGPQETQYF.

This rearrangement joins TRBV4-2 to TRBJ1-2, with TRBD1 matching over 9 bases. CDR1 LGHNA and CDR2 YNFKEQ come from the germline V gene. This CDR3 is built from 14 residues. Trimming cost V 3 bases and J 6 bases; bases outside gene matches: 5. The CDR3 DNA is TGTGCCAGCAGCCAGCCGGACAGGGGACATGGCTACACCTTC. Amino acid sequence: CASSQPDRGHGYTF.

This clonotype was counted many times. This chain joins TRBV6-5 and TRBJ2-3; D is ambiguous. With 6 bases removed from V and 7 bases from J, the gap between germline ends came to 11 bases. The germline CDR1 and CDR2 sequences are MNHEY and SVGAGI. The CDR3 runs 12 residues. This CDR3 is CASRRAPHTQYF. Written as DNA, the CDR3 is TGTGCCAGCAGAAGGGCCCCCCATACGCAGTATTTT.

The chain has TRBV5-1 and TRBJ2-4; 9 bases map to TRBD1. CDR1 is SGHRS and CDR2 is YFSETQ in the germline V gene. The CDR3 runs 17 residues. Germline trimming cut 0 bases from V and 8 bases from J; bases unmatched to any gene: 12. In nucleotides, the CDR3 is TGCGCCAGCAGCTTGGCCCCACAGGGGGCGAGTAGGGACATTCAGTACTTC. Protein product: CASSLAPQGASRDIQYF.

This clonotype appeared many times. The V and J genes are TRBV20-1 and TRBJ2-2; 9 bases line up with TRBD1. Germline CDR1 and CDR2: DFQATT and SNEGSKA (reference sequence). The J segment lost 6 bases and the V segment lost 1 base, leaving 9 bases of the junction unmatched. There are 16 residues in the CDR3. CDR3 sequence: CSARALGQGFPGELFF. Here the CDR3 DNA reads TGCAGTGCTAGAGCCCTCGGACAGGGGTTCCCCGGGGAGCTGTTTTTT.

This clonotype was recorded many times. The CDR3 DNA is TGTGCCAGCACCGACCAAGGAGGGACCCAGTACTTC. The encoded protein is CASTDQGGTQYF. The chain employs TRBV6-6 and TRBJ2-5, with a possible D match to TRBD2 (5 bases). CDR1 and CDR2 from the germline V gene are MNHNY and SVGAGI (reference sequence). Trimming removed 7 bases at V and 7 bases at J, with 13 bases between. The CDR3 covers 12 residues.

This clonotype showed up many times. The J gene is TRBJ2-3, the V gene TRBV6-5, with a weak D call TRBD1 (7 bases). Germline V gene sequence: CDR1 MNHEY, CDR2 SVGAGI. Trimming cost V 0 bases and J 5 bases, with 15 bases left between them. The CDR3 extends over 16 amino acids. CDR3 sequence: CASSYSLPGGIDTQYF. CDR3 DNA: TGTGCCAGCAGTTACTCTTTGCCAGGGGGGATAGATACGCAGTATTTT.

This clonotype was observed many times. V and J are TRBV27 and TRBJ1-4; 7 bases are shared with TRBD1. Germline V lookup: CDR1 MNHEY, CDR2 SMNVEV (reference sequence). Unmatched junction bases numbered 20, after V lost 6 bases and J lost 10 bases. The CDR3 sequence is 17 residues long. CDR3 loop: CASSQGEGPARSGKLFF. The CDR3 DNA reads as TGTGCCAGCAGCCAGGGGGAAGGGCCCGCCAGGAGTGGAAAACTGTTTTTT.

The rearrangement joins TRBV2 to TRBJ1-5; D possibly corresponds to TRBD1 (6 bases). The CDR3 is 14 residues long. V dropped 3 bases and J dropped 7 bases, with 13 bases sitting between them. Germline V gene sequence: CDR1 SNHLY, CDR2 FYNNEI. The CDR3 region has the DNA TGTGCCAGCAGTGATCAACAGGGTCGACAGCCCCAGCATTTT. Its protein product is CASSDQQGRQPQHF.

This clonotype showed up many times. The chain couples TRBV19 to TRBJ2-1, with 7 nucleotides matching TRBD1. Germline values: CDR1 LNHDA, CDR2 SQIVND (reference sequence). The trim removed 5 bases at V and 2 bases at J, leaving 9 bases unmatched. The CDR3 consists of 16 residues. The CDR3 region has the DNA TGTGCCAGTAGTGGGTTGGACAGGTCGGCCTACAATGAGCAGTTCTTC. This gives the protein CASSGLDRSAYNEQFF. Full variable domain (rest looked up from reference TRBV19 and TRBJ2-1): DGGITQSPKYLFRKEGQNVTLSCEQNLNHDAMYWYRQDPGQGLRLIYYSQIVNDFQKGDIAEGYSVSREKKESFPLTVTSAQKNPTAFYLCASSGLDRSAYNEQFFGPGTRLTVL.

The CDR3, as DNA: TGTGCCAGCAGTGATGTCTACGAGCAGTACTTC. Translating gives CASSDVYEQYF. The rearrangement links TRBV2 to TRBJ2-7; D is unresolved. V shed 3 bases and J shed 3 bases, with 3 bases lying between them. The CDR3 sequence is 11 residues long. Germline CDR1 reads SNHLY; CDR2 reads FYNNEI.

The chain links TRBV20-1 to TRBJ2-5, with D perhaps matching TRBD1 (6 bases). The V end was cut by 8 bases, the J end by 5 bases, with 18 bases between. The CDR3 sequence is 13 residues long. Per germline, CDR1 DFQATT and CDR2 SNEGSKA (reference sequence). The CDR3 sequence is CSTELGAGETQYF. The CDR3 DNA reads TGCAGTACAGAGTTGGGGGCCGGGGAGACCCAGTACTTC.